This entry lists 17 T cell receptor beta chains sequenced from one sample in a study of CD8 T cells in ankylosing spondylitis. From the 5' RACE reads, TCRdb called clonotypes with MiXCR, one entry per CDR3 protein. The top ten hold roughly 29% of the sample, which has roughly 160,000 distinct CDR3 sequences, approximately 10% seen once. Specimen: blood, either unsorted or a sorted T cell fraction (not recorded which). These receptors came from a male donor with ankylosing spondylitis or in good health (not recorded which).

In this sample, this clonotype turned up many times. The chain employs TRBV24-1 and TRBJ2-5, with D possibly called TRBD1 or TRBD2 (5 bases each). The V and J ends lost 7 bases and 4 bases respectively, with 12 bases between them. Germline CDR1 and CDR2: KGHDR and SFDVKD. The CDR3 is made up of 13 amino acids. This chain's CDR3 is CATSERDLETQYF. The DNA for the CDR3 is TGTGCCACCAGCGAAAGGGACCTAGAGACCCAGTACTTC.

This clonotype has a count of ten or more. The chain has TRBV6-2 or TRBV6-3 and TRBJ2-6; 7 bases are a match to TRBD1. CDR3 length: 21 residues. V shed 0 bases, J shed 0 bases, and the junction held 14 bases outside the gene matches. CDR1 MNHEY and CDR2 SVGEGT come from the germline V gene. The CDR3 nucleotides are TGTGCCAGCAGTTACTCGAAGCTTGTCGGGACAGCTTCCTCTGGGGCCAACGTCCTGACTTTC. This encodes CASSYSKLVGTASSGANVLTF.

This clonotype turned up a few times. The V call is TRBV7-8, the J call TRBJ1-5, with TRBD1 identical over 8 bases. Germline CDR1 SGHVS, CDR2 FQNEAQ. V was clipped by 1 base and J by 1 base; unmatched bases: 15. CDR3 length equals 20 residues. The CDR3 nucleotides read TGTGCCAGCAGCTTAGTCTCCACATCCGGGGACAGGCACAGCAATCAGCCCCAGCATTTT. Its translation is CASSLVSTSGDRHSNQPQHF.

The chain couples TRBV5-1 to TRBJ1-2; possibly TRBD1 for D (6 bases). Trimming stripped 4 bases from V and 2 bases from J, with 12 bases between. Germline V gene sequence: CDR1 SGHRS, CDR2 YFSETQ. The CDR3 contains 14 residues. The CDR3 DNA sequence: TGCGCCAGCAGCACCCGGACAGACAACTATGGCTACACCTTC. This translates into CASSTRTDNYGYTF.

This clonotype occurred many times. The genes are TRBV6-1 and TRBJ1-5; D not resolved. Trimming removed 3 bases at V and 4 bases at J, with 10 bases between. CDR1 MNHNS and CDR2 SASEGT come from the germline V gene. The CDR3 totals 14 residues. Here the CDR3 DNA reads TGTGCCAGCAGTGATAATAGGAGGAATCAGCCCCAGCATTTT. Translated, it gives CASSDNRRNQPQHF.

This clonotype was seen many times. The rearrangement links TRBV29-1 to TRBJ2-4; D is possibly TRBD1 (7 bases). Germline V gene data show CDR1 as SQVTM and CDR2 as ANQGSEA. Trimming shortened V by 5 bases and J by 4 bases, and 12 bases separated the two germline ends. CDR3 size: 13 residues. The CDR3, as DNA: TGCAGCGTTCCAGCAGGGGGGAAAAACATTCAGTACTTC. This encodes CSVPAGGKNIQYF.

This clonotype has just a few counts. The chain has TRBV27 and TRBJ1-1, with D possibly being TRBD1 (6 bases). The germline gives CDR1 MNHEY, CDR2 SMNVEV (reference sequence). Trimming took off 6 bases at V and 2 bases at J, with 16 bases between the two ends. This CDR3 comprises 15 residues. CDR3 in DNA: TGTGCCAGCAGAGGGGGGCAGGGACCAAACACTGAAGCTTTCTTT. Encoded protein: CASRGGQGPNTEAFF.

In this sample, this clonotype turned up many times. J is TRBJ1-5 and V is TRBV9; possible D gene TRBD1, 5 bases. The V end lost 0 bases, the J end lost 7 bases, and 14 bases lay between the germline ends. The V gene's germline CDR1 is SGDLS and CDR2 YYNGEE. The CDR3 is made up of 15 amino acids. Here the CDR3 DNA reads TGTGCCAGCAGCGTAGGAGGACAAGGTGTACAGCCCCAGCATTTT. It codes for CASSVGGQGVQPQHF. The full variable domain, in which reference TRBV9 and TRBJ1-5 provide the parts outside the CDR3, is DSGVTQTPKHLITATGQRVTLRCSPRSGDLSVYWYQQSLDQGLQFLIQYYNGEERAKGNILERFSAQQFPDLHSELNLSSLELGDSALYFCASSVGGQGVQPQHFGDGTRLSIL.

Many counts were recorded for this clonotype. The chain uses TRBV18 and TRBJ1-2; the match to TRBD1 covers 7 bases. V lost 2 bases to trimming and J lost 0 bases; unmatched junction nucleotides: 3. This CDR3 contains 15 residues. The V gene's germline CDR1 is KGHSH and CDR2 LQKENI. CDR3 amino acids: CASSPADRTNYGYTF. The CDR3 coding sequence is TGTGCCAGCTCACCAGCGGACAGGACTAACTATGGCTACACCTTC.

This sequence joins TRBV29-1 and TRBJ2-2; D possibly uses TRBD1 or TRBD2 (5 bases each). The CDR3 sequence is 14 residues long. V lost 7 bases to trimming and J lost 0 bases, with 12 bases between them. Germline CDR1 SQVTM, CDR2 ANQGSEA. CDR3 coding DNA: TGCAGCGGTCGGGACGGCTCGAACACCGGGGAGCTGTTTTTT. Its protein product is CSGRDGSNTGELFF.

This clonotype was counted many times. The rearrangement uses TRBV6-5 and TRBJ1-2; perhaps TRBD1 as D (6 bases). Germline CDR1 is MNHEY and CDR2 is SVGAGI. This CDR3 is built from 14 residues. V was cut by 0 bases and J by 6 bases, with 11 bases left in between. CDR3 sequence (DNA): TGTGCCAGCAGTTACTCTCCAGGGGATAATGGCTACACCTTC. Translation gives CASSYSPGDNGYTF.

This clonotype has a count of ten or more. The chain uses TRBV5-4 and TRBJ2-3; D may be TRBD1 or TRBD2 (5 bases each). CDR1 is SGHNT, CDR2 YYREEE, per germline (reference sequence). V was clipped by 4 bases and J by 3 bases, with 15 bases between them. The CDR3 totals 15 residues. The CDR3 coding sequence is TGTGCCAGCAGCCCCCGGGACGCAGGTACAGATACGCAGTATTTT. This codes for CASSPRDAGTDTQYF.

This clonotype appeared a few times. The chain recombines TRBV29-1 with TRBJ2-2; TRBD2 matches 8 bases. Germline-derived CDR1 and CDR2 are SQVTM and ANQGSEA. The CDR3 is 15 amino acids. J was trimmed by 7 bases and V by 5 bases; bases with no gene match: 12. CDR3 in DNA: TGCAGCGTTCGGCGGGTTAGCGGGGCGAGCGGGGAGCTGTTTTTT. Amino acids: CSVRRVSGASGELFF.

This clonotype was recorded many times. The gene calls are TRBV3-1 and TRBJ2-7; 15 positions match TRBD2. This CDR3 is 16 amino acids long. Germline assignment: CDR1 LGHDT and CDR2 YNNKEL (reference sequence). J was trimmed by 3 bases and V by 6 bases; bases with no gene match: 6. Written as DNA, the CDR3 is TGTGCCAGCAGTCGAGGACTAGCGGGAGGGGTCTACGAGCAGTACTTC. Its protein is CASSRGLAGGVYEQYF.

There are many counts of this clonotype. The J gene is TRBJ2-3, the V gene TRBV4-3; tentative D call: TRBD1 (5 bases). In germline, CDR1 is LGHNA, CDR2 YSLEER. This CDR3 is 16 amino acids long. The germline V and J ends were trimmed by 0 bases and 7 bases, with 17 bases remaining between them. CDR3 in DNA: TGCGCCAGCAGCCAAGAAAGTGAAAGGGGCTGGAATACGCAGTATTTT. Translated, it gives CASSQESERGWNTQYF.

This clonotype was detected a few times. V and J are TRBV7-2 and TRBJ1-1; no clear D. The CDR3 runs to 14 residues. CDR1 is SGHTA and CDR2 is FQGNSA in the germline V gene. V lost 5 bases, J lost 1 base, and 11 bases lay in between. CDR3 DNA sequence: TGTGCCAGCAGCAACAGTATCGGGAACACTGAAGCTTTCTTT. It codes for CASSNSIGNTEAFF. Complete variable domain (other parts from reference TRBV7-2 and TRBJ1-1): GAGVSQSPSNKVTEKGKDVELRCDPISGHTALYWYRQSLGQGLEFLIYFQGNSAPDKSGLPSDRFSAERTGGSVSTLTIQRTQQEDSAVYLCASSNSIGNTEAFFGQGTRLTVV.

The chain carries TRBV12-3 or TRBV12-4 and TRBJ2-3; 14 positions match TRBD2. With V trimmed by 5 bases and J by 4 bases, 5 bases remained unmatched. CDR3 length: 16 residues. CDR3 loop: CASSPGTSGGADTQYF. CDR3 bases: TGTGCCAGCAGTCCAGGGACTAGCGGGGGTGCAGATACGCAGTATTTT.